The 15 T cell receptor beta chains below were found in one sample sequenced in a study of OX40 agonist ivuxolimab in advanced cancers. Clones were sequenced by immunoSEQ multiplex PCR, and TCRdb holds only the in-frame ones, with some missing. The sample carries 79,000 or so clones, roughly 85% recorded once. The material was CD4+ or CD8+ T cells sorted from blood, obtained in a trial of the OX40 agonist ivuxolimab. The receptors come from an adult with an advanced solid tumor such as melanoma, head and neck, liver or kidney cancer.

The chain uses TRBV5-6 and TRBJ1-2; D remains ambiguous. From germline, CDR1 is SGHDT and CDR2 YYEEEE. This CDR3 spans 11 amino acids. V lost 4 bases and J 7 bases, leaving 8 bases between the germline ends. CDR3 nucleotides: TGTGCCAGCAGCCGAGATTCTGGCTACACCTTC. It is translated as CASSRDSGYTF.

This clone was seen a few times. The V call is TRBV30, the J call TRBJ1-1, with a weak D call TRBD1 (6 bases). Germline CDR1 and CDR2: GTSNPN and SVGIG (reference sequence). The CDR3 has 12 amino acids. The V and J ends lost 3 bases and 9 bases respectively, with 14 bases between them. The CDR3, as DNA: TGTGCCTGGAGACAGACAGGTCGTCAAGCTTTCTTT. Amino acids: CAWRQTGRQAFF.

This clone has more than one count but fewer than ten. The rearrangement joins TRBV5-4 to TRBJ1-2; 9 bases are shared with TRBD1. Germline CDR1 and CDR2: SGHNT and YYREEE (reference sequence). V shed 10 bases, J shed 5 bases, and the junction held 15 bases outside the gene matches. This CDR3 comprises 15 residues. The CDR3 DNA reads TGTGCCGGACGAAACATGAAAGACAGGGGGTATGGCTACACCTTC. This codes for CAGRNMKDRGYGYTF.

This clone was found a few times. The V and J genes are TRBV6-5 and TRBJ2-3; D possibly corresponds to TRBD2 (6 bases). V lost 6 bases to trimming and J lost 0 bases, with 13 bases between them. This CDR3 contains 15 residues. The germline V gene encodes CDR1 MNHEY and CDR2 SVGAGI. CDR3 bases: TGTGCCAGCAGCAACGGACTACTTAGCACAGATACGCAGTATTTT. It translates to CASSNGLLSTDTQYF.

The CDR3 is CAIRDRQETQYF. The CDR3 DNA sequence: TGTGCCATCAGGGACAGACAAGAGACCCAGTACTTC. The rearrangement uses TRBV10-3 and TRBJ2-5, with TRBD1 as a possible D gene (6 bases). The germline V gene encodes CDR1 ENHRY and CDR2 SYGVKD. Between the trimmed V and J ends, which lost 6 bases and 2 bases, there was a span of 7 bases. The CDR3 is 12 amino acids.

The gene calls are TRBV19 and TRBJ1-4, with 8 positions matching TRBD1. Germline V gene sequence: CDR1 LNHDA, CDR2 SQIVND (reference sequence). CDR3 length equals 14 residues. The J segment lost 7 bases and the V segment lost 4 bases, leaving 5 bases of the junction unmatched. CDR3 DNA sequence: TGTGCCAGTAGTAGCGGACAGGGTGGTGAAAAACTGTTTTTT. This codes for CASSSGQGGEKLFF.

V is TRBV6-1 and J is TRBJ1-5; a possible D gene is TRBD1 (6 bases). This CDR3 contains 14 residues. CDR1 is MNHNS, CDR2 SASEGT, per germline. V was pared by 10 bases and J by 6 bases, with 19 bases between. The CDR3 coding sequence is TGTGCCATCCAGCCCTCACAGGGAGGTCAGCCCCAGCATTTT. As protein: CAIQPSQGGQPQHF.

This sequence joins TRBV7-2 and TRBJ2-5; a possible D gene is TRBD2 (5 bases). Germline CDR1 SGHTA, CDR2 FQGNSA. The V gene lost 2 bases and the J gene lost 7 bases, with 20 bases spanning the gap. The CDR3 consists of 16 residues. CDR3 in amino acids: CASSLLEGRSEATQYF. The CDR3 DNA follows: TGTGCCAGCAGCTTATTAGAGGGTAGGTCCGAAGCGACCCAGTACTTC.

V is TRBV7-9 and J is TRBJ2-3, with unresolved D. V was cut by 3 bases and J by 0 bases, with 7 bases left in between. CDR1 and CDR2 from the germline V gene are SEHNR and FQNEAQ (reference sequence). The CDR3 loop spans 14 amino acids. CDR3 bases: TGTGCCAGCAGCTTCGACATTAGCACAGATACGCAGTATTTT. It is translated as CASSFDISTDTQYF.

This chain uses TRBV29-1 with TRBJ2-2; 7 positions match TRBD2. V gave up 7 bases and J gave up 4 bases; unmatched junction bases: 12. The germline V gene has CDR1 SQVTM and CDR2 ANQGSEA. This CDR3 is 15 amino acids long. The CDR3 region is CSARGKAGSTGELFF. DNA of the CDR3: TGCAGCGCGCGCGGGAAAGCGGGGAGCACCGGGGAGCTGTTTTTT.

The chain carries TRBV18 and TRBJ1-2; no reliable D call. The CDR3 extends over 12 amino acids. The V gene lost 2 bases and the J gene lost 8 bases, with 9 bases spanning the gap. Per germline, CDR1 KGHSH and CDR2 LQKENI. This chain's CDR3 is CASSPGPQGYTF. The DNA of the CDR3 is TGTGCCAGCTCACCAGGTCCCCAGGGCTACACCTTC.

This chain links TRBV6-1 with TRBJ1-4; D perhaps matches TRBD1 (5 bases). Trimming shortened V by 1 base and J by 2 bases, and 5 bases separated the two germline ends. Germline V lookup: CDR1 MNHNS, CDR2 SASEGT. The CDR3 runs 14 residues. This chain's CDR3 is CASSEGDTNEKLFF. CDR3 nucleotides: TGTGCCAGCAGTGAAGGGGACACTAATGAAAAACTGTTTTTT.

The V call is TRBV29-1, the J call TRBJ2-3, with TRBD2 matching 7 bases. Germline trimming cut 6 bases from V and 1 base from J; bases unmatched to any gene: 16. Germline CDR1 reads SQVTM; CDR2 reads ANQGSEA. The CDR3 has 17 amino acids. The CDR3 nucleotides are TGCAGCGTCGACCCGAGCGGGGTCGTGGTGGGCACAGATACGCAGTATTTT. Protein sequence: CSVDPSGVVVGTDTQYF.

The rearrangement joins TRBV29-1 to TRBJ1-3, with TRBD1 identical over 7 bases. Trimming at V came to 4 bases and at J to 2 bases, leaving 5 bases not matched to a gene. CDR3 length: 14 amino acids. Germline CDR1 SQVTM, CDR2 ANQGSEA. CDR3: CSVADRVAGNTIYF. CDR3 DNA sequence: TGCAGCGTTGCAGACAGGGTGGCTGGAAACACCATATATTTT.

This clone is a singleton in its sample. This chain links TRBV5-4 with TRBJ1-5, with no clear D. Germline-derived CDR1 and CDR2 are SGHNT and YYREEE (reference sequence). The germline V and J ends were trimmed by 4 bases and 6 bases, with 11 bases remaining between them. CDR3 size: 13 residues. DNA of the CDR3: TGTGCCAGCAGCCCTAATCGGGGTCAGCCCCAGCATTTT. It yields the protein CASSPNRGQPQHF.